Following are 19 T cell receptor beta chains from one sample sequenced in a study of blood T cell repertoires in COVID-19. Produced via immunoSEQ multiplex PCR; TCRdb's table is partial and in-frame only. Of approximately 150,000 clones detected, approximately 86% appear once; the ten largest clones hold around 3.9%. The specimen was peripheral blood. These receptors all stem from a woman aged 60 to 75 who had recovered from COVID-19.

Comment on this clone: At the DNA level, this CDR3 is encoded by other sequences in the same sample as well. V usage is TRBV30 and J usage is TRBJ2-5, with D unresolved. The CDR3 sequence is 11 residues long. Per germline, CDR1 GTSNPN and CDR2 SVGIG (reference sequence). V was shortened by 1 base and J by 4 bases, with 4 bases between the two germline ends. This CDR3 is CAWSGGETQYF. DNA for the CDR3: TGTGCCTGGAGTGGAGGAGAGACCCAGTACTTC.

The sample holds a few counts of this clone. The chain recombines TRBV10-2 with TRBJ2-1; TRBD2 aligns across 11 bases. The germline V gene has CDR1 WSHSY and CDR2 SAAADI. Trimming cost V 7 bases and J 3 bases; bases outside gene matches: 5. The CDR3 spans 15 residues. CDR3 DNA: TGCGCCAGCATATCCGGGACTAGCGGCTACAATGAGCAGTTCTTC. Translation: CASISGTSGYNEQFF.

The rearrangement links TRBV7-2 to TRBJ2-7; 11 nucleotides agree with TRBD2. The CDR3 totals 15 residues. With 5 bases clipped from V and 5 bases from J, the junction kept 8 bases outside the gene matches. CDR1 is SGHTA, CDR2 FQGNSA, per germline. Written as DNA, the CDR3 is TGTGCCAGCAGCCTACTAGCGGGGGCCCTCCACGAGCAGTACTTC. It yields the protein CASSLLAGALHEQYF.

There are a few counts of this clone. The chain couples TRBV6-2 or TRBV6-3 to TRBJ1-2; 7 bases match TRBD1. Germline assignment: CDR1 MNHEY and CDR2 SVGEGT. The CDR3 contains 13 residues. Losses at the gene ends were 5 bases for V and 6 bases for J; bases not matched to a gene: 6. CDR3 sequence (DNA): TGTGCCAGCAGTACGGGGACAGCCCATGGCTACACCTTC. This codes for CASSTGTAHGYTF.

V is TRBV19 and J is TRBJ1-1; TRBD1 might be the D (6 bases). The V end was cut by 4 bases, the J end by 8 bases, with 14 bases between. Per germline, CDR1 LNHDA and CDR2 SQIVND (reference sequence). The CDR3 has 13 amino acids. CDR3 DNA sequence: TGTGCCAGTAGTAAGATGGACAGCAGAGAAGCTTTCTTT. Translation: CASSKMDSREAFF.

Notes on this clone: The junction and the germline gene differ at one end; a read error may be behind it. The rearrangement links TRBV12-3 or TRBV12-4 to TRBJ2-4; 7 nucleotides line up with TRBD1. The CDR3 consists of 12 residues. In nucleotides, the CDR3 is TGTGCCAGCAGTTCCGGGACAGCGTCATTTCACTTC. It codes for CASSSGTASFHF.

This CDR3 reads CASSLTSVGTQYF. The CDR3 DNA sequence: TGTGCCAGCAGCCTTACTAGCGTTGGTACGCAGTATTTT. The chain couples TRBV12-3 or TRBV12-4 to TRBJ2-3, with 7 bases lining up with TRBD2. The CDR3 is 13 residues long. V shed 6 bases, J shed 8 bases, and the junction held 8 bases outside the gene matches.

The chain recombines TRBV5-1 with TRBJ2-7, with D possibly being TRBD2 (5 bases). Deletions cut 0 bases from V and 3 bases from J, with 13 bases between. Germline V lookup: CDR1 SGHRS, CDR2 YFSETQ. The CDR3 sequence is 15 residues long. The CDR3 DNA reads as TGCGCCAGCAGCTTGGTCTCCGGGGAATTCTACGAGCAGTACTTC. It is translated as CASSLVSGEFYEQYF.

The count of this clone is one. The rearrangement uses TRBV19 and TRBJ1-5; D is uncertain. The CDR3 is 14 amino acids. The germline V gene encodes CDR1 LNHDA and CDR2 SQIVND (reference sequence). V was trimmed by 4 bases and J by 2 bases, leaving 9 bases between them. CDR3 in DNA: TGTGCCAGTAGTAGAGCTTTGGGCAATCAGCCCCAGCATTTT. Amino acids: CASSRALGNQPQHF.

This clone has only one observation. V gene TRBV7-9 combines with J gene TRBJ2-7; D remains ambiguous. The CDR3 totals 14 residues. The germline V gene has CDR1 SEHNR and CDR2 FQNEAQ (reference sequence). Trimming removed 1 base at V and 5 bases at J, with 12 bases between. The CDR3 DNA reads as TGTGCCAGCAGCTTAGATAGAAGTTTCGACGAGCAGTACTTC. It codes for CASSLDRSFDEQYF.

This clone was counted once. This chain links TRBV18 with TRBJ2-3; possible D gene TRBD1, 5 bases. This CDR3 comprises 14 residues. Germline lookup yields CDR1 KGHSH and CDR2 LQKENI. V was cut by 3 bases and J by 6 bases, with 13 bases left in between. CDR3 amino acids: CASSPAGRSDTQYF. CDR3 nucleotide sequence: TGTGCCAGCTCACCGGCAGGGCGTTCCGATACGCAGTATTTT. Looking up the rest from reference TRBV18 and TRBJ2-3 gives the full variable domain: NAGVMQNPRHLVRRRGQEARLRCSPMKGHSHVYWYRQLPEEGLKFMVYLQKENIIDESGMPKERFSAEFPKEGPSILRIQQVVRGDSAAYFCASSPAGRSDTQYFGPGTRLTVL.

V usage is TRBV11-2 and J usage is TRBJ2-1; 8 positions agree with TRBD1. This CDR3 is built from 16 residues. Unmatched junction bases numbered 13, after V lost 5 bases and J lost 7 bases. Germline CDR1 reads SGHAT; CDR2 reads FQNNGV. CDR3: CASSLPSTGVGNEQFF. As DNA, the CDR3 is TGTGCCAGCAGCCTACCCTCGACAGGGGTCGGGAATGAGCAGTTCTTC.

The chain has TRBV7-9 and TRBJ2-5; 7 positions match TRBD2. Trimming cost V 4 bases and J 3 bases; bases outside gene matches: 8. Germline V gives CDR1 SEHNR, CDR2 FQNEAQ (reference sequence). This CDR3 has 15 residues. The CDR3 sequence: CASSYWASGKETQYF. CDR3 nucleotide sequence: TGTGCCAGCAGCTACTGGGCTAGCGGCAAAGAGACCCAGTACTTC. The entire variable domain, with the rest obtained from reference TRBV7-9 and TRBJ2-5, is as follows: DTGVSQNPRHKITKRGQNVTFRCDPISEHNRLYWYRQTLGQGPEFLTYFQNEAQLEKSRLLSDRFSAERPKGSFSTLEIQRTEQGDSAMYLCASSYWASGKETQYFGPGTRLLVL.

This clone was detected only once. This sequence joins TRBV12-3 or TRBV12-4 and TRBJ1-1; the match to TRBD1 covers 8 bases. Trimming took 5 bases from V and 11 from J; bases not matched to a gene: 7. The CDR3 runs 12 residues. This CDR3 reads CASSPDRGRAFF. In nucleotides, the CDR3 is TGTGCCAGCAGTCCCGACAGGGGTAGGGCTTTCTTT.

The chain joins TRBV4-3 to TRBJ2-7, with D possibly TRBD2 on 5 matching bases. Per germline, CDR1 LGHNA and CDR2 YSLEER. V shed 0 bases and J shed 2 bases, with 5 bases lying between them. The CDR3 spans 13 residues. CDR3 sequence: CASSQEEAYEQYF. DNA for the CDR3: TGCGCCAGCAGCCAAGAGGAGGCCTACGAGCAGTACTTC.

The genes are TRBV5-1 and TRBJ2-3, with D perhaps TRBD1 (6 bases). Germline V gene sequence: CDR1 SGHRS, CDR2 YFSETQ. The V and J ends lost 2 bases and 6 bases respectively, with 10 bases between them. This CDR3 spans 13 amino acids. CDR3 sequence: CASSFKGDDTQYF. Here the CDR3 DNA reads TGCGCCAGCAGCTTTAAGGGGGATGATACGCAGTATTTT.

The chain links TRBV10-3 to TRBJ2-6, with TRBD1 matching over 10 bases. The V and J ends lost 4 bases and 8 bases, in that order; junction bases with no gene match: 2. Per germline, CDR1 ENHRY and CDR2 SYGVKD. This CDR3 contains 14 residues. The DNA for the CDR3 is TGTGCCATCAGTGGGACAGGGGGGACCAACGTCCTGACTTTC. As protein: CAISGTGGTNVLTF.

CDR3 bases: TGTGCCAGCAGTTGGGGACCTCCGGGACAGCTACGAATCTATGGCTACACCTTC. Translation gives CASSWGPPGQLRIYGYTF. The gene calls are TRBV27 and TRBJ1-2, with 7 positions matching TRBD1. Germline assignment: CDR1 MNHEY and CDR2 SMNVEV (reference sequence). The CDR3 runs to 18 residues. After removal of 4 bases from V and 4 bases from J, the junction contained 18 bases not matched to a gene.

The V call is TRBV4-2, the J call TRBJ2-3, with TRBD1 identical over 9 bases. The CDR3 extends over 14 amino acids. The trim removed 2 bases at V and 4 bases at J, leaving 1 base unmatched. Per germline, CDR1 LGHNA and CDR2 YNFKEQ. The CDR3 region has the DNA TGTGCCAGCAGCCAACGACAGGGGGCAGATACGCAGTATTTT. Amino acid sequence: CASSQRQGADTQYF.